This TCR beta chain was sequenced during a study of blood T cell repertoires in COVID-19. Study overall: Acute-phase and convalescent COVID-19 samples originated in the United States, Italy and Spain. In each case, the material was cDNA or gDNA derived from T cells, B-cell-depleted T cells, or PBMCs.

V lost 3 bases, J lost 4 bases, and 13 bases lay in between. The CDR3 covers 14 residues. Germline-derived CDR1 and CDR2 are DFQATT and SNEGSKA (reference sequence). Original handling: Researchers report that nucleated cell counts were estimated from reference gene primer amplification. Some clones are missing from TCRdb's copy, which holds only in-frame ones; the method was immunoSEQ multiplex PCR. V, J and clone size were drawn from that table, and D and trimming were deduced from the DNA. The table lists 170,000 or so clones, around 79% of them singletons. The chain joins TRBV20-1 to TRBJ2-1, with D possibly being TRBD1 (6 bases). The sequenced sample consisted of peripheral blood. The receptor's source is a woman in her 70s with acute or convalescent COVID-19. CDR3 sequence: CSASGWDNYNEQFF. The CDR3 DNA follows: TGCAGTGCTAGTGGCTGGGACAATTACAATGAGCAGTTCTTC.